A selection of T cell receptor beta chains follows, all from one sample in a study of blood T cell repertoires in COVID-19. Libraries were prepared by immunoSEQ multiplex PCR; TCRdb keeps only in-frame clonotypes and omits some of them. The data hold 150,000 to 200,000 clones, with roughly 85% observed a single time. Source material: peripheral blood. All receptors come from a human donor with acute or convalescent COVID-19. The donor label of this sample is uncertain. Each CDR3 is given with its conserved first and last residue. A D gene is named only where the DNA matches it firmly. The size field is filled for only some rows; it gives once, few, many or a size class.

TRBJ1-5,NA,TRBV18,NA,TGTGCCAGCTCACCAGTGGGCGAGCAGCCCCAGCATTTT,CASSPVGEQPQHF
TRBJ2-1,NA,TRBV27,many,TGTGCCAGCAGTTCGAATTTAGGAAGGGGTGAGCAGTTCTTC,CASSSNLGRGEQFF
TRBJ2-3,TRBD2,TRBV11-3,NA,TGTGCCAGCAGCCGGAAACGGAATAGCGGGGGGTCGGATACGCAGTATTTT,CASSRKRNSGGSDTQYF
TRBJ2-7,TRBD1,TRBV3-1/TRBV3-2,NA,TGTGCCAGCAGCCGTTCCCGACAGGGGCCATCCTACGAGCAGTACTTC,CASSRSRQGPSYEQYF
TRBJ2-7,TRBD1,TRBV6-6,once,TGTGCCAGCAGTACCGGGACAGGCCGAAGCTCCTACGAGCAGTACTTC,CASSTGTGRSSYEQYF
TRBJ2-1,NA,TRBV5-1,NA,TGCGCCAGCAGCTTAAAGGCAGGGGCGGATGAGCAGTTCTTC,CASSLKAGADEQFF
TRBJ1-1,TRBD1,TRBV3-1/TRBV3-2,NA,TGTGCCAGCAGAAAGACAGGGGCGGGCGCTGAAGCTTTCTTT,CASRKTGAGAEAFF
TRBJ1-6,NA,TRBV6-5,NA,TGTGCCAGCAGTTACTCGGAGGTATATAATTCACCCCTCCACTTT,CASSYSEVYNSPLHF
TRBJ1-1,NA,TRBV3-1/TRBV3-2,NA,TGTGCCAGCAGCCCTAGGACACCTCCTGAAGCTTTCTTT,CASSPRTPPEAFF
TRBJ2-5,TRBD1,TRBV29-1,NA,TGCAGCGTCCGGACAGGGCAAGAGACCCAGTACTTC,CSVRTGQETQYF
TRBJ1-1,TRBD1,TRBV23-1,NA,TGCGCCAGCAGTCAAACGACAGGGGGCAGGCATAGAATCACTGAAGCTTTCTTT,CASSQTTGGRHRITEAFF
TRBJ2-7,NA,TRBV6-5,NA,TGTGCCATTCAAGGAGGTAACTCCTACGAGCAGTACTTC,CAIQGGNSYEQYF
TRBJ1-1,TRBD1,TRBV5-4,NA,TGTGCCAGCAGCCCGACAGGGGGCATAGGGAGCACTGAAGCTTTCTTT,CASSPTGGIGSTEAFF
TRBJ2-6,NA,TRBV5-1,NA,TGCGCCAGCAGCATCGGGTCTGGGGCCAACGTCCTGACTTTC,CASSIGSGANVLTF
TRBJ2-2,NA,TRBV5-1,few,TGCGCCAGCAGCTTGGGGGTCGGGAGGAACACCGGGGAGCTGTTTTTT,CASSLGVGRNTGELFF
TRBJ1-4,NA,TRBV28,NA,TGTGCCAGCAGCTTAGCAGACCGCGGTGAAAAACTGTTTTTT,CASSLADRGEKLFF
TRBJ2-5,TRBD1,TRBV6-5,few,TGTGCCAGCAGTCGGGACAGGGGGCGTGGGACCCAGTACTTC,CASSRDRGRGTQYF
TRBJ2-3,TRBD1,TRBV29-1,NA,TGCAGCGTTTCTCGGGACAGGCCCACAGATACGCAGTATTTT,CSVSRDRPTDTQYF
TRBJ2-1,NA,TRBV11-2,NA,TGTGCCAGCAGCCCTGTAGGGGGTCGCAATGAGCAGTTCTTC,CASSPVGGRNEQFF
TRBJ1-5,NA,TRBV28,NA,TGTGCCAGCAGTTTTGATCGGGGCAATCAGCCCCAGCATTTT,CASSFDRGNQPQHF
TRBJ1-5,NA,TRBV19,NA,TGTGCCAGTAACCGGGGAAGGAATCAGCCCCAGCATTTT,CASNRGRNQPQHF
TRBJ1-5,TRBD1,TRBV19,NA,TGTGCCAGCGCCCGGACAGGGCCCCTCAATCAGCCCCAGCATTTT,CASARTGPLNQPQHF
TRBJ2-1,TRBD2,TRBV20-1,NA,TGCAGTGCTAGTGCCCCAGGGACTAGCGAGGACCTCTATGAGCAGTTCTTC,CSASAPGTSEDLYEQFF
TRBJ1-2,TRBD1,TRBV5-4,NA,TGTGCCAGCATAACACAGGGGTCCTATGGCTACACCTTC,CASITQGSYGYTF
TRBJ1-4,TRBD1,TRBV3-1/TRBV3-2,NA,TGTGCCAGCAGCCTCAGGGGGCGTCGTGAAAAACTGTTTTTT,CASSLRGRREKLFF
TRBJ2-3,TRBD2,TRBV30,few,TGTGCCTGGAGTCTTAGCGGGGGGAGTCTTACGCAGTATTTT,CAWSLSGGSLTQYF
TRBJ2-7,NA,TRBV21-1,NA,TGTGCCAGCAGCAGGCGACAGGGCACATCCTACGAGCAGTACTTC,CASSRRQGTSYEQYF
TRBJ1-4,NA,TRBV7-9,NA,TGTGCCAGCAGCCCCCGTGTGGGGCTCGGCCTTAATGAAAAACTGTTTTTT,CASSPRVGLGLNEKLFF
TRBJ1-2,TRBD1,TRBV7-2,few,TGTGCCAGCAGCTTAAGCCGGGACAGTGATGGCTACACCTTC,CASSLSRDSDGYTF
TRBJ2-7,TRBD1,TRBV18,NA,TGTGCCAGCTCACTAGGACAGGGCATTGCCTACGAGCAGTACTTC,CASSLGQGIAYEQYF
TRBJ2-7,TRBD2,TRBV28,NA,TGTGCCAGCAGTTTAAGAGGGACTAGCGAACCTCATTACTACGAGCAGTACTTC,CASSLRGTSEPHYYEQYF
TRBJ1-6,TRBD1,TRBV7-9,NA,TGTGCCAGCAGCTCCACCGGACAGGGGGCTTGGAATTCACCCCTCCACTTT,CASSSTGQGAWNSPLHF
TRBJ1-2,NA,TRBV24-1,NA,TGTGCCACCAGTCGGCAGGACTATGGCTACACCTTC,CATSRQDYGYTF
TRBJ1-6,NA,TRBV10-3,once,TGTGCCATCAGTTCCGACAGCTCCTATAATTCACCCCTCCACTTT,CAISSDSSYNSPLHF
TRBJ2-5,NA,TRBV7-2,NA,TGTGCCAGCAGCTTAACACAGTTCCAAGAGACCCAGTACTTC,CASSLTQFQETQYF
TRBJ1-2,NA,TRBV7-3,NA,TGTGCCAGCAGCCGAGACACCAGCTATGGCTACACCTTC,CASSRDTSYGYTF
TRBJ2-3,TRBD2,TRBV3-1/TRBV3-2,NA,TGTGCCAGCAGCCAAGGCGGCGGGGGGCCAGATACGCAGTATTTT,CASSQGGGGPDTQYF
TRBJ1-6,TRBD1,TRBV6-5,NA,TGTGCCAGCAGTAGGGGGCATAATTCACCCCTCCACTTT,CASSRGHNSPLHF
TRBJ1-2,NA,TRBV27,many,TGTGCCAGCAGTTCCCATCCGACAGGATTCTATGGCTACACCTTC,CASSSHPTGFYGYTF
TRBJ1-6,TRBD1,TRBV6-5,NA,TGTGCCAGCAGTTACCTGGGGACAGATAATTCACCCCTCCACTTT,CASSYLGTDNSPLHF
TRBJ2-5,TRBD2,TRBV2,NA,TGTGCCAGCAGTAAAGCGGGGGCCATTCAAGAGACCCAGTACTTC,CASSKAGAIQETQYF
TRBJ2-5,NA,TRBV28,NA,TGTGCCAGCAGTTTATTATCAGGGAATCAAGAGACCCAGTACTTC,CASSLLSGNQETQYF
TRBJ1-5,NA,TRBV3-1/TRBV3-2,NA,TGTGCCAGCAGCCATGGAGGGTTCAGGGCCCAGCATTTT,CASSHGGFRAQHF
TRBJ1-3,TRBD1,TRBV4-2,NA,TGTGCCAGCAGCCACCAGGACAGGGGGTTTTCTGGAAACACCATATATTTT,CASSHQDRGFSGNTIYF